Sequencing of this TCR beta chain was carried out in a study of T cell responses to AZD1222 COVID-19 vaccine. Points from the study as a whole: Recipients of two AZD1222 doses showed rising Spike-specific TCR breadth and depth. Across spike, vaccine-associated CD4 TCRs were found, dominant at 160-218 and 743-854. Donors, mostly white British, included more females; clonal diversity was possibly underestimated. Reportedly, nearly half the spike-specific TCRs target unmutated variant regions.

A note on this clone: Its antigen is as yet unknown.

Some clones are missing from TCRdb's copy, which holds only in-frame ones; the method was immunoSEQ multiplex PCR. The sample contains approximately 64,000 clones, 80% to 95% of which appear only once. The sample was peripheral blood, taken 28 days after the second dose of the MenACWY control vaccine. This sequence was found in an adult who received the MenACWY meningococcal vaccine as a control.

The CDR3 spells CASSLEGTSGNTIYF. DNA of the CDR3: TGCGCCAGCAGCTTGGAAGGGACCTCTGGAAACACCATATATTTT. V gene TRBV5-1 combines with J gene TRBJ1-3; D is possibly TRBD1 (5 bases). The CDR3 loop spans 15 amino acids. The V end lost 0 bases, the J end lost 0 bases, and 7 bases lay between the germline ends. Germline V gives CDR1 SGHRS, CDR2 YFSETQ.